This T cell receptor beta chain is drawn from a study of blood T cell repertoires in COVID-19. The overall study: Nucleic acid was either cDNA or gDNA, and it came from T cells, B-cell-depleted T cells, or PBMCs.

Each participant's cohort was designated according to participant-reported clinical history. Study processing details: Estimated nucleated cell counts came from reference gene primer amplification. Profiling relied on immunoSEQ multiplex PCR, and the TCRdb table lists in-frame clones only, not all of them. Clonal size and the V and J genes are those of that table, whereas D and trimming came from the DNA. The data show around 480,000 clones, roughly nine tenths seen once. The CDR3 runs 16 residues. Trimming took 7 bases from V and 0 from J, leaving 17 bases between them. Germline V CDR1 and CDR2: SGHTS, YDEGEE.

The sequenced material came from PBMCs or T cells enriched from blood (not recorded which). The chain joins TRBV5-8 to TRBJ1-3; D gene ambiguous. This clonotype was sampled from a woman between 18 and 30 years old who had recovered from COVID-19. CDR3 in DNA: TGTGCCAGCGCTGGCGGGGTCTCCTACTCTGGAAACACCATATATTTT. Protein product: CASAGGVSYSGNTIYF.